This TCR beta chain was obtained from a study of lymphopenia after photon versus proton radiotherapy. TCRdb's table, derived via immunoSEQ multiplex PCR, lists solely in-frame clones and lacks some. The sample has approximately 53,000 clones, approximately 92% seen once; the top ten hold roughly 18%. Regarding the study as a whole: Only patients who died were analyzed for survival; proton advantage is unproven. After the lymphocyte nadir, photon-treated repertoires showed oligoclonal expansion, especially of CD8+ Temra cells. Photon-treated patients lost naive T cells and TCR diversity; proton-treated stayed stable.

In germline, CDR1 is LNHDA, CDR2 SQIVND (reference sequence). CDR3 size: 14 residues. Trimming took off 9 bases at V and 4 bases at J, with 15 bases between the two ends. In the case of this clone: What it binds is not known.

The chain uses TRBV19 and TRBJ2-2, with a tentative D call TRBD1 (6 bases). Sequences were derived from peripheral blood, sampled from a patient treated with photon-based radiotherapy. The TCR sequence derives from a woman in her thirties or forties with cholangiocarcinoma. CDR3 nucleotide sequence: TGTGCCAGCGTCTCAGGGGCCACCACCGGGGAGCTGTTTTTT. Translation: CASVSGATTGELFF.